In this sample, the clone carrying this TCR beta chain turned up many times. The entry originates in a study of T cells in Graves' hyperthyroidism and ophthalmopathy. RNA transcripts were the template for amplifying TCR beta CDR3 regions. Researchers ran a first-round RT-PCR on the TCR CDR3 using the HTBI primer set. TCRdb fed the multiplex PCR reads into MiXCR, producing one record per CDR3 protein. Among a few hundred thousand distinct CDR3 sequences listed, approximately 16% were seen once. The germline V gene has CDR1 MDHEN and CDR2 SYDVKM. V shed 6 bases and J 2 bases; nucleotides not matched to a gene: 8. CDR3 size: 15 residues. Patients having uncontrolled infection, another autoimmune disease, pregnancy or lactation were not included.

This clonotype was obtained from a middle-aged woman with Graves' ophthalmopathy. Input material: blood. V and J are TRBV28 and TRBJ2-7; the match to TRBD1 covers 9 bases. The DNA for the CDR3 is TGTGCCAGCAGCGAGCCCGGGACAGGGACCTACGAGCAGTACTTC. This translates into CASSEPGTGTYEQYF.